A single sample is the source of the 4 T cell receptor beta chains below, sequenced in a study of spatial heterogeneity in lung cancer. Their antigens are not known. Time point reported: sample taken at primary tumor resection. The study, taken as a whole, reports: It was found that expanded intratumoral alpha and beta TCR counts tracked tumor mutation counts.

MiXCR, run by TCRdb on the 5' RACE reads, gives a single entry per CDR3 protein. This sample yields about 5,100 distinct CDR3 sequences, of which 5.5% to 8% are seen a single time; 30% to 45% belongs to the top ten. This specimen consisted of lung tumor tissue, obtained at surgery. The receptors here all came from a female donor with early-stage non-small cell lung cancer.

This clonotype was recorded at least ten times. This beta chain is an off-target read within a library intended for alpha chains, so its frequency means little. This rearrangement joins TRBV27 to TRBJ1-1; TRBD1 matches 9 bases. CDR1 and CDR2 from the germline V gene are MNHEY and SMNVEV (reference sequence). CDR3 size: 13 residues. V lost 6 bases, J lost 6 bases, and 5 bases stayed unmatched. CDR3 protein: CASRRTGESEAFF. DNA for the CDR3: TGTGCCAGCAGGCGGACAGGGGAATCTGAAGCTTTCTTT.

At least ten counts were recorded for this clonotype. Because the library targeted alpha chains, this beta chain is an off-target read whose size means little. The J gene is TRBJ2-1, the V gene TRBV28, with TRBD2 matching over 7 bases. Germline loops: CDR1 MDHEN, CDR2 SYDVKM. V lost 2 bases and J lost 5; bases outside the gene matches: 3. CDR3 length: 14 residues. This chain's CDR3 is CASSLTSAHNEQFF. The DNA for the CDR3 is TGTGCCAGCAGTTTAACTAGCGCCCACAATGAGCAGTTCTTC. The variable domain in full, completed from reference TRBV28 and TRBJ2-1, reads DVKVTQSSRYLVKRTGEKVFLECVQDMDHENMFWYRQDPGLGLRLIYFSYDVKMKEKGDIPEGYSVSREKKERFSLILESASTNQTSMYLCASSLTSAHNEQFFGPGTRLTVL.

This clonotype qualifies as medium-sized. This beta chain is a stray read from a library made for alpha chains; its abundance is not meaningful. J is TRBJ1-1 and V is TRBV6-5; D remains unclear. The CDR3 consists of 14 residues. With 2 bases removed from V and 4 bases from J, the gap between germline ends came to 11 bases. Germline V CDR1 and CDR2: MNHEY, SVGAGI. Here the CDR3 reads CASSYSGELTEAFF. DNA for the CDR3: TGTGCCAGCAGTTACAGTGGGGAGCTCACTGAAGCTTTCTTT.

This clonotype has a handful of counts. The size of this beta chain means little, since it is a stray read in a library made for alpha chains. The chain recombines TRBV5-1 with TRBJ2-1; the D gene is possibly TRBD1 (6 bases). V dropped 1 base and J dropped 9 bases, with 14 bases sitting between them. CDR3 length: 14 amino acids. Germline V lookup: CDR1 SGHRS, CDR2 YFSETQ. The CDR3 sequence: CASSLRTDRGEQFF. CDR3 nucleotide sequence: TGCGCCAGCAGCTTGAGGACAGATCGTGGTGAGCAGTTCTTC.